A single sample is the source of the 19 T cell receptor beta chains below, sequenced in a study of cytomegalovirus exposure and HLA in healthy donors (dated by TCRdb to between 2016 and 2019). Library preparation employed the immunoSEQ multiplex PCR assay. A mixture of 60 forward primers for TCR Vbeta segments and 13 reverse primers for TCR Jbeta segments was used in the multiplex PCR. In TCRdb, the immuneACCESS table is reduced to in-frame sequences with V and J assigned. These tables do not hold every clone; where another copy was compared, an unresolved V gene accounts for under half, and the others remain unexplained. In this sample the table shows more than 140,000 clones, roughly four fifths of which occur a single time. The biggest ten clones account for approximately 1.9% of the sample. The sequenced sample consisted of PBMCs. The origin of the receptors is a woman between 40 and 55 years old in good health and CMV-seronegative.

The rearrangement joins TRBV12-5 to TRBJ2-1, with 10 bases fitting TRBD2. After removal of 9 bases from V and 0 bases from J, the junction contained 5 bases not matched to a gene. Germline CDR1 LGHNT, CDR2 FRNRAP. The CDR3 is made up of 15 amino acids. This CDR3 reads CASKSGRASYNEQFF. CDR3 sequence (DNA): TGTGCTAGCAAAAGCGGGAGGGCCTCCTACAATGAGCAGTTCTTC.

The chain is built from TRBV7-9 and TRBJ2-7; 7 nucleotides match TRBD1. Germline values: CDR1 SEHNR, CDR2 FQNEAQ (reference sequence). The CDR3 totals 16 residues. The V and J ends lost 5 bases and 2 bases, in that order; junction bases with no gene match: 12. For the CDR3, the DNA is TGTGCCAGCAGCCCCCTTTCGACAGGGCGCCCCTACGAGCAGTACTTC. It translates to CASSPLSTGRPYEQYF.

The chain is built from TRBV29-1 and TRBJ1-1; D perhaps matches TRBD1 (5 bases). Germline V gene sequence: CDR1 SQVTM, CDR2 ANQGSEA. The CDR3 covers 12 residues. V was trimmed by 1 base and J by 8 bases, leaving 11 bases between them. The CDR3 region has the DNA TGCAGCGTTGAAGCCCAAGGGGTAGAAGCTTTCTTT. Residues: CSVEAQGVEAFF.

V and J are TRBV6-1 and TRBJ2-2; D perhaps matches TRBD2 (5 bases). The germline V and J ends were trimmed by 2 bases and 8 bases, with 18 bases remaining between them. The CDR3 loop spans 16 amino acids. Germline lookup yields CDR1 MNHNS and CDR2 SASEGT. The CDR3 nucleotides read TGTGCCAGCAGTGAAAGAAGATTAGCGCTGTCTGGGGAGCTGTTTTTT. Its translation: CASSERRLALSGELFF.

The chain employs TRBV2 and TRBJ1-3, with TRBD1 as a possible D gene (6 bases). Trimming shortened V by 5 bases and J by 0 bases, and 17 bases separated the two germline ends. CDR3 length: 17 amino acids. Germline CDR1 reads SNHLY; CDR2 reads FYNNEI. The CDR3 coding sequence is TGTGCCAGCAGTCCGACCGGGACACCGAGCTCTGGAAACACCATATATTTT. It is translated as CASSPTGTPSSGNTIYF. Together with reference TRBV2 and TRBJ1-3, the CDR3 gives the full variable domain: EPEVTQTPSHQVTQMGQEVILRCVPISNHLYFYWYRQILGQKVEFLVSFYNNEISEKSEIFDDQFSVERPDGSNFTLKIRSTKLEDSAMYFCASSPTGTPSSGNTIYFGEGSWLTVV.

The CDR3 sequence: CASRQTGTYEQYF. CDR3 bases: TGTGCCAGCAGGCAGACAGGGACCTACGAGCAGTACTTC. The chain combines TRBV28 with TRBJ2-7; TRBD1 aligns across 7 bases. Trimming cost V 6 bases and J 2 bases; bases outside gene matches: 4. This CDR3 contains 13 residues. Per germline, CDR1 MDHEN and CDR2 SYDVKM.

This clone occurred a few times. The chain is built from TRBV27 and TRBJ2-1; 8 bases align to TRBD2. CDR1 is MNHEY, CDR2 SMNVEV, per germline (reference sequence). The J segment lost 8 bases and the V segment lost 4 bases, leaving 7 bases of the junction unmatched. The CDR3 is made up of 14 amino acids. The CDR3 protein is CASSWGLGADEQFF. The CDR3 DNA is TGTGCCAGCAGTTGGGGACTAGGAGCGGATGAGCAGTTCTTC.

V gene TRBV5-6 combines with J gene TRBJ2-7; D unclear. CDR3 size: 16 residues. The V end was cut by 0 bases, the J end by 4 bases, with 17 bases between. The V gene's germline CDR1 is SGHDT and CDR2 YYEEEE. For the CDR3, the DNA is TGTGCCAGCAGCTTGGCCCAGACTGAGGAAGCTTACGAGCAGTACTTC. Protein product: CASSLAQTEEAYEQYF.

This CDR3 reads CASSPTSGNQETQYF. The DNA for the CDR3 is TGTGCCAGCAGCCCGACTAGCGGAAACCAAGAGACCCAGTACTTC. The V and J genes are TRBV7-3 and TRBJ2-5; 9 positions agree with TRBD2. This CDR3 spans 15 amino acids. Trimming took 5 bases from V and 0 from J; bases not matched to a gene: 4. Germline V gene data show CDR1 as SGHTA and CDR2 as FQGTGA.

Here the CDR3 DNA reads TGCGCCAGCAGCACCAAACCGGGACAGGGAAACAAAAGCTCCTACGAGCAGTACTTC. Protein sequence: CASSTKPGQGNKSSYEQYF. J is TRBJ2-7 and V is TRBV5-1; TRBD1 matches at 9 bases. V dropped 4 bases and J dropped 0; count of bases not matched to a gene: 17. CDR1 SGHRS and CDR2 YFSETQ come from the germline V gene. This CDR3 region has 19 residues.

Written as DNA, the CDR3 is TGTGCCAGCAGCTCTAGTCGGCAGGGGGCGGGGGGCTACACCTTC. Translated: CASSSSRQGAGGYTF. The chain recombines TRBV7-2 with TRBJ1-2; 8 nucleotides align to TRBD1. The germline V gene encodes CDR1 SGHTA and CDR2 FQGNSA. This CDR3 is 15 amino acids long. Trimming removed 4 bases from V and 8 bases from J; junction bases left unmatched: 12.

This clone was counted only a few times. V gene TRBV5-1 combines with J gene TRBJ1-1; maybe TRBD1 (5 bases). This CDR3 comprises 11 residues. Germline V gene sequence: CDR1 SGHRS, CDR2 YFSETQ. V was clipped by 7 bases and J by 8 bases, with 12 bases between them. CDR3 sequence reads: CASGENREAFF. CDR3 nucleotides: TGCGCCAGCGGGGAAAACAGGGAAGCTTTCTTT.

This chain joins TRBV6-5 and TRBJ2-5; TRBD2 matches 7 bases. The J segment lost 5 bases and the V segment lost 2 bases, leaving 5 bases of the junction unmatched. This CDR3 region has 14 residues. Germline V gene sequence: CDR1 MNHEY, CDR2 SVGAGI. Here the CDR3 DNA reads TGTGCCAGCAGTTACGGGGAGGGCTGGGAGACCCAGTACTTC. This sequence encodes CASSYGEGWETQYF.

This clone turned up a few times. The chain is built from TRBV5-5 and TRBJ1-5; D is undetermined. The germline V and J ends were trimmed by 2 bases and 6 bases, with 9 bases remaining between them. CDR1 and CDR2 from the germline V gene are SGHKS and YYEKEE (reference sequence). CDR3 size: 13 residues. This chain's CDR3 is CASSFIGIQPQHF. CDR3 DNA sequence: TGTGCCAGCAGCTTCATCGGGATTCAGCCCCAGCATTTT.

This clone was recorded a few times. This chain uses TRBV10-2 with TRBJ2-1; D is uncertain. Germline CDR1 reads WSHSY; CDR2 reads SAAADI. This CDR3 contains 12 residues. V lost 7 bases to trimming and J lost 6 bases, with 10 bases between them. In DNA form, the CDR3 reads TGCGCCAGCAAGCTCTTGTCCAATGAGCAGTTCTTC. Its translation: CASKLLSNEQFF.

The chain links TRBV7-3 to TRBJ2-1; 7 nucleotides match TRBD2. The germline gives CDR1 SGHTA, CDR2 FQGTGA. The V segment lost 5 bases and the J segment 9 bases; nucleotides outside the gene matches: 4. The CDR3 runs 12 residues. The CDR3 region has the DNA TGTGCCAGCAGCCCCCCTAGCGGTGAGCAGTTCTTC. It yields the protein CASSPPSGEQFF.

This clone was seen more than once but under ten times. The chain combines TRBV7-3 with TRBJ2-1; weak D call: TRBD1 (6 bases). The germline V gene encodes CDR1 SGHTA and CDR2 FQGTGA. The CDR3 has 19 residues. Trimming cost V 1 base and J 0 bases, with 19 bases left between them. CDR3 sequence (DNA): TGTGCCAGCAGCTTAAGAGATTGGGGCGACAGGATCTCCTACAATGAGCAGTTCTTC. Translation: CASSLRDWGDRISYNEQFF.

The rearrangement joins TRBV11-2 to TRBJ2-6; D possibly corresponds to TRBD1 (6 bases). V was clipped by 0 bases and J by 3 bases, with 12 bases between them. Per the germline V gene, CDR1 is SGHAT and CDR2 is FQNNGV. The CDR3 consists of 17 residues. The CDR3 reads CASSLDYRAIGANVLTF. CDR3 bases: TGTGCCAGCAGCTTAGATTACAGGGCAATTGGGGCCAACGTCCTGACTTTC.

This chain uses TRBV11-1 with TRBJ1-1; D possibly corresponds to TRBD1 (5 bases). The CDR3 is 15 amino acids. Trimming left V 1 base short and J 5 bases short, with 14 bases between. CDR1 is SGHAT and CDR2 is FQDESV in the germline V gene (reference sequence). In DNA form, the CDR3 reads TGTGCCAGCAGCTTAGTGGGGCCAGTCAAGACTGAAGCTTTCTTT. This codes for CASSLVGPVKTEAFF.